This T cell receptor (beta chain) emerged from a study of blood T cell repertoires in COVID-19. Study at large: Whether acute or convalescent, the COVID-19 samples came from the United States, Italy and Spain. Nucleic acid was either cDNA or gDNA, and it came from T cells, B-cell-depleted T cells, or PBMCs.

Profiling relied on immunoSEQ multiplex PCR, and the TCRdb table lists in-frame clones only, not all of them. The sample gives about 170,000 clones, 80% to 90% of which show up once; 3% to 4% is in the top ten. Comment on this clone: Other DNA sequences in this sample translate to the same CDR3.

V lost 2 bases, J lost 5 bases, and 6 bases lay in between. The germline V gene has CDR1 MDHEN and CDR2 SYDVKM. The CDR3 extends over 12 amino acids. The source is a man aged 18 to 30 with active or convalescent COVID-19. The chain links TRBV28 to TRBJ1-2; D is uncertain. The sequenced sample was peripheral blood. CDR3 in DNA: TGTGCCAGCAGTTTAGGAGGATATGGCTACACCTTC. Translated: CASSLGGYGYTF.